These 15 T cell receptor beta chains came from one sample sequenced in a study of shared clonotypes between healthy human individuals. TCRdb's copy holds only in-frame clones and misses some; the assay was immunoSEQ multiplex PCR. The sample carries 200,000 to 250,000 clones, approximately 70% recorded once. The source material was memory CD4+ T cells sorted from blood. Subset reported: CD45RA-negative fraction. The receptor set was obtained from a man aged 30-40 years in good health.

This chain connects TRBV6-1 to TRBJ2-4; D is unclear. V was trimmed by 1 base and J by 1 base, leaving 8 bases between them. The CDR3 totals 15 residues. Looked up from germline, CDR1 is MNHNS and CDR2 is SASEGT. CDR3 DNA sequence: TGTGCCAGCAGTGAAGATGTACAGGCCAAAAACATTCAGTACTTC. Its translation: CASSEDVQAKNIQYF.

V gene TRBV11-2 combines with J gene TRBJ2-7; D may be TRBD2 (5 bases). The CDR3 has 15 amino acids. Germline V lookup: CDR1 SGHAT, CDR2 FQNNGV. Trimming stripped 5 bases from V and 0 bases from J, with 14 bases between. In nucleotides, the CDR3 is TGTGCCAGCAGCCCCCCGGAGGCGAGCTCCTACGAGCAGTACTTC. This gives the protein CASSPPEASSYEQYF.

The chain has TRBV4-1 and TRBJ2-1; 9 bases match TRBD2. The CDR3 covers 17 residues. Germline V gives CDR1 MGHRA, CDR2 YSYEKL. The V segment lost 0 bases and the J segment 2 bases; nucleotides outside the gene matches: 5. CDR3 bases: TGCGCCAGCAGCCAAGATAGGGGGACTAGCACCTACAATGAGCAGTTCTTC. Translation: CASSQDRGTSTYNEQFF.

This clone has just a few counts. The CDR3: CAISLNGLVVNNEQFF. The CDR3, as DNA: TGTGCCATCAGTTTGAATGGACTAGTCGTTAACAATGAGCAGTTCTTC. The genes are TRBV10-3 and TRBJ2-1; 7 positions match TRBD2. This CDR3 comprises 16 residues. Unmatched junction bases numbered 12, after V lost 5 bases and J lost 5 bases. CDR1 and CDR2 (germline): ENHRY, SYGVKD.

There are many counts of this clone. This rearrangement joins TRBV30 to TRBJ2-7, with D possibly matching TRBD1 (5 bases). This CDR3 is built from 12 residues. CDR1 is GTSNPN, CDR2 SVGIG, per germline (reference sequence). V was shortened by 1 base and J by 3 bases, with 7 bases between the two germline ends. The chain's CDR3 is CAWSAQGYEQYF. As DNA, the CDR3 is TGTGCCTGGAGTGCTCAGGGCTACGAGCAGTACTTC.

This chain joins TRBV7-3 and TRBJ2-1; 9 bases agree with TRBD1. The CDR3 sequence is 15 residues long. The V and J ends lost 5 bases and 7 bases, in that order; junction bases with no gene match: 9. Per germline, CDR1 SGHTA and CDR2 FQGTGA. The chain's CDR3 is CASSRDRAERNEQFF. The CDR3, as DNA: TGTGCCAGCAGCCGGGACAGGGCGGAGAGGAATGAGCAGTTCTTC.

The chain carries TRBV11-2 and TRBJ2-1, with 13 bases identical to TRBD2. Trimming took 5 bases from V and 10 from J; bases not matched to a gene: 11. Germline CDR1 is SGHAT and CDR2 is FQNNGV. The CDR3 length is 16 residues. CDR3 loop: CASSDRGTSGTSEQFF. The DNA of the CDR3 is TGTGCCAGCAGCGACCGGGGGACTAGCGGGACCTCAGAGCAGTTCTTC.

The V gene is TRBV7-9, the J gene TRBJ2-2, with D tentatively TRBD2 (5 bases). The CDR3 totals 14 residues. The germline V and J ends were trimmed by 2 bases and 9 bases, with 13 bases remaining between them. CDR1 is SEHNR and CDR2 is FQNEAQ in the germline V gene (reference sequence). CDR3 in DNA: TGTGCCAGCAGCTTACGGGGAGTTTCCCGGGAGCTGTTTTTT. Translating gives CASSLRGVSRELFF.

The V gene is TRBV30, the J gene TRBJ2-7; D is uncertain. V gave up 3 bases and J gave up 6 bases, with 12 bases separating them. The CDR3 runs 12 residues. From germline, CDR1 is GTSNPN and CDR2 SVGIG (reference sequence). The CDR3 protein is CAWRLKNGEQYF. CDR3 nucleotides: TGTGCCTGGAGACTTAAAAATGGCGAGCAGTACTTC.

V gene TRBV7-9 combines with J gene TRBJ2-5, with 10 bases identical to TRBD1. Germline CDR1 SEHNR, CDR2 FQNEAQ (reference sequence). The CDR3 extends over 12 amino acids. With 6 bases clipped from V and 7 bases from J, the junction kept 2 bases outside the gene matches. Written as DNA, the CDR3 is TGTGCCAGCAGTGGACAGGGGGTGACCCAGTACTTC. Its protein product is CASSGQGVTQYF.

The chain couples TRBV7-2 to TRBJ2-1; D might be TRBD1 or TRBD2, each matching 5 bases. This CDR3 is built from 13 residues. V lost 3 bases and J 9 bases, leaving 12 bases between the germline ends. Germline V gene data show CDR1 as SGHTA and CDR2 as FQGNSA. The CDR3 DNA sequence: TGTGCCAGCAGCTTCAGGGCTGGAGGTGAGCAGTTCTTC. It translates to CASSFRAGGEQFF. The entire variable domain, with the rest obtained from reference TRBV7-2 and TRBJ2-1, is as follows: GAGVSQSPSNKVTEKGKDVELRCDPISGHTALYWYRQSLGQGLEFLIYFQGNSAPDKSGLPSDRFSAERTGGSVSTLTIQRTQQEDSAVYLCASSFRAGGEQFFGPGTRLTVL.

J is TRBJ2-3 and V is TRBV5-1; D uncertain. The CDR3 loop spans 14 amino acids. Per germline, CDR1 SGHRS and CDR2 YFSETQ. The V gene lost 2 bases and the J gene lost 0 bases, with 7 bases spanning the gap. The CDR3 here is CASSFHRSTDTQYF. The CDR3 nucleotides read TGCGCCAGCAGCTTTCACCGGAGCACAGATACGCAGTATTTT.

The chain recombines TRBV7-2 with TRBJ2-3; D uncertain. The germline V gene encodes CDR1 SGHTA and CDR2 FQGNSA. The V and J ends lost 8 bases and 1 base respectively, with 10 bases between them. This CDR3 region has 13 residues. The CDR3 coding sequence is TGTGCCAGCTTGGGGTCCCGCACAGATACGCAGTATTTT. Its translation: CASLGSRTDTQYF.

This clone came up a few times. The gene calls are TRBV27 and TRBJ2-7, with D unresolved. This CDR3 is 14 amino acids long. From germline, CDR1 is MNHEY and CDR2 SMNVEV (reference sequence). V lost 5 bases and J lost 0, with 11 bases in between. CDR3 loop: CASSIKTSSYEQYF. For the CDR3, the DNA is TGTGCCAGCAGTATCAAAACGAGCTCCTACGAGCAGTACTTC.

V and J are TRBV10-3 and TRBJ2-1; 12 bases fit TRBD2. The germline gives CDR1 ENHRY, CDR2 SYGVKD. The J segment lost 0 bases and the V segment lost 2 bases, leaving 5 bases of the junction unmatched. This CDR3 is built from 18 residues. The CDR3 reads CAISETTSGRSSYNEQFF. CDR3 in DNA: TGTGCCATCAGTGAGACAACTAGCGGGAGGAGCTCCTACAATGAGCAGTTCTTC.